This T cell receptor beta chain was found in a study of shared clonotypes between healthy human individuals. Study in general: Researchers assigned three CD4 naive, three CD4 memory, two CD8 naive and one CD8 memory plate to each donor.

V was trimmed by 3 bases and J by 4 bases, leaving 9 bases between them. The length of the CDR3 is 13 residues. CDR1 and CDR2 from the germline V gene are KGHSH and LQKENI. Comments on this clone: The same CDR3 arises from other DNA sequences in this sample as well.

Sorted-subset replicate PCRs used about 180 ng DNA, about 30,000 T cell genomes. Repertoires were generated with immunoSEQ multiplex PCR, while TCRdb's copy carries only in-frame clones and drops some. Of about 2 million clones in the sample, roughly 95% are singletons; the top ten hold roughly 0.13%. The receptor was isolated from a man aged 18 to 30 in good health. J is TRBJ1-2 and V is TRBV18, with D possibly TRBD1 on 5 matching bases. Sequenced sample: naive CD4+ T cells sorted from blood. Described subset: CD45RA+ positively selected. CDR3 loop: CASSPGEGYGYTF. For the CDR3, the DNA is TGTGCCAGCTCACCGGGGGAGGGCTATGGCTACACCTTC.